This T cell receptor beta chain derives from a study of cytomegalovirus exposure and HLA in healthy donors. V lost 4 bases to trimming and J lost 0 bases, with 7 bases between them. CDR3 length: 14 amino acids. Germline V gene sequence: CDR1 SGHTA, CDR2 FQGNSA. Study-level points and caveats: The number of N-insertions in an Asian-associated ancestry cluster was reportedly below the roughly 670-donor mean in a later analysis. When presence/absence was analysed, sequencing depth was taken to be roughly uniform across donors.

Researchers ran the PCR with 60 Vbeta and 13 Jbeta primers. Assay: immunoSEQ multiplex PCR; the TCRdb copy retains only in-frame clones and omits some. The sample contains approximately 150,000 clones, 70% to 75% of which appear only once. Of note for this clone: Antigen: not known.

Material for sequencing was PBMCs. The TCR originated in a man aged 18 to 30 in good health and CMV-seropositive. The rearrangement links TRBV7-2 to TRBJ1-5; a weak D match, TRBD1 (5 bases). This CDR3 is CASSSRGSNQPQHF. The CDR3 DNA is TGTGCCAGCAGCTCAAGGGGTAGCAATCAGCCCCAGCATTTT.